The 21 T cell receptor beta chains below were found in one sample sequenced in a study of blood T cell repertoires in COVID-19. Sequencing used immunoSEQ multiplex PCR; TCRdb keeps in-frame clones, though not all of them. This sample carries about 180,000 clones, about 85% of them seen once, and the ten largest clones take around 5%. Material for sequencing was peripheral blood. These receptors all come from a woman in her fifties or sixties with COVID-19, enrolled during active disease.

As to this clone: The junction shows a germline mismatch at one end, possibly a read error. The genes are TRBV7-7 and TRBJ2-1; D is possibly TRBD1 (6 bases). Germline V gene sequence: CDR1 SSHAT, CDR2 FNYEAQ (reference sequence). This CDR3 is built from 16 residues. The CDR3 loop reads CASSSGYRVSYNEQFF. CDR3 DNA: TGTGCTAGCAGCTCCGGATACAGGGTCTCGTACAATGAGCAGTTCTTC.

V and J are TRBV7-3 and TRBJ1-5, with D tentatively TRBD1 (5 bases). The CDR3 is 13 residues long. Germline assignment: CDR1 SGHTA and CDR2 FQGTGA. The V gene lost 2 bases and the J gene lost 4 bases, with 6 bases spanning the gap. Written as DNA, the CDR3 is TGTGCCAGCAGCTTACAGGGTAATCAGCCCCAGCATTTT. Its protein product is CASSLQGNQPQHF. The full variable domain, completed using reference TRBV7-3 and TRBJ1-5, is GAGVSQTPSNKVTEKGKYVELRCDPISGHTALYWYRQSLGQGPEFLIYFQGTGAADDSGLPNDRFFAVRPEGSVSTLKIQRTERGDSAVYLCASSLQGNQPQHFGDGTRLSIL.

The J gene is TRBJ2-3, the V gene TRBV7-3; a possible D gene is TRBD2 (6 bases). This CDR3 comprises 15 residues. Germline lookup yields CDR1 SGHTA and CDR2 FQGTGA. V was pared by 4 bases and J by 0 bases, with 11 bases between. The CDR3 nucleotides read TGTGCCAGCAGCTCTGGGACTTTGAGCACAGATACGCAGTATTTT. Protein sequence: CASSSGTLSTDTQYF. Using reference TRBV7-3 and TRBJ2-3 for the parts outside the CDR3, the full variable domain is GAGVSQTPSNKVTEKGKYVELRCDPISGHTALYWYRQSLGQGPEFLIYFQGTGAADDSGLPNDRFFAVRPEGSVSTLKIQRTERGDSAVYLCASSSGTLSTDTQYFGPGTRLTVL.

The rearrangement uses TRBV11-2 and TRBJ2-1; the D gene is possibly TRBD2 (6 bases). V dropped 8 bases and J dropped 4 bases, with 18 bases sitting between them. Germline V CDR1 and CDR2: SGHAT, FQNNGV. This CDR3 spans 15 amino acids. This CDR3 is CASSGEQVGYNEQFF. The CDR3 DNA is TGTGCCAGCTCGGGAGAGCAGGTCGGGTACAATGAGCAGTTCTTC.

The chain has TRBV11-2 and TRBJ2-7; D is perhaps TRBD1 (5 bases). Germline CDR1 reads SGHAT; CDR2 reads FQNNGV. V lost 4 bases to trimming and J lost 3 bases, with 7 bases between them. This CDR3 is 12 amino acids long. DNA of the CDR3: TGTGCCAGCAGCTCCCAGGGCTACGAGCAGTACTTC. Translating gives CASSSQGYEQYF.

The chain links TRBV7-2 to TRBJ2-5; TRBD2 agrees at 15 bases. The CDR3 spans 16 residues. Germline CDR1 is SGHTA and CDR2 is FQGNSA. The ends lost 5 bases at V and 5 bases at J; junction bases unmatched: 6. CDR3 DNA sequence: TGTGCCAGCAGCGCCGGACTAGCGGGGGGGCGGGAGACCCAGTACTTC. This codes for CASSAGLAGGRETQYF.

The chain couples TRBV10-1 to TRBJ2-1, with 8 positions matching TRBD1. This CDR3 has 15 amino acids. Germline loops: CDR1 WNHNN, CDR2 SYGVQD (reference sequence). Trimming removed 6 bases from V and 2 bases from J; junction bases left unmatched: 6. The CDR3 sequence is CASSSPGQAYNEQFF. The CDR3, as DNA: TGCGCCAGCAGCTCCCCGGGACAGGCCTACAATGAGCAGTTCTTC.

This clone was seen a handful of times. This rearrangement joins TRBV3-1 (or the pseudogene TRBV3-2) to TRBJ1-2; TRBD1 might be the D (5 bases). This CDR3 is built from 13 residues. Trimming removed 0 bases at V and 6 bases at J, with 8 bases between. CDR1 is LGHDT and CDR2 is YNNKEL in the germline V gene (reference sequence). The CDR3 DNA is TGTGCCAGCAGCCAAGAGGGGCGCCATGGCTACACCTTC. It is translated as CASSQEGRHGYTF.

The gene calls are TRBV2 and TRBJ2-1; 9 nucleotides line up with TRBD2. Germline V lookup: CDR1 SNHLY, CDR2 FYNNEI. After removal of 6 bases from V and 4 bases from J, the junction contained 10 bases not matched to a gene. The CDR3 is 16 amino acids. The CDR3 nucleotides are TGTGCCAGCAGGGCCCTAGCGGGAACCCTATACAATGAGCAGTTCTTC. Amino acid sequence: CASRALAGTLYNEQFF. The entire variable domain, with the rest obtained from reference TRBV2 and TRBJ2-1, is as follows: EPEVTQTPSHQVTQMGQEVILRCVPISNHLYFYWYRQILGQKVEFLVSFYNNEISEKSEIFDDQFSVERPDGSNFTLKIRSTKLEDSAMYFCASRALAGTLYNEQFFGPGTRLTVL.

V and J are TRBV10-3 and TRBJ2-7, with TRBD1 matching 7 bases. The length of the CDR3 is 14 residues. With 10 bases clipped from V and 0 bases from J, the junction kept 9 bases outside the gene matches. Germline V gives CDR1 ENHRY, CDR2 SYGVKD. DNA for the CDR3: TGTGCCAGCCACTCGGGACAGAACTCCTACGAGCAGTACTTC. This encodes CASHSGQNSYEQYF.

The V call is TRBV12-5, the J call TRBJ2-6; D remains ambiguous. V was pared by 7 bases and J by 1 base, with 5 bases between. The CDR3 is 13 amino acids. Germline lookup yields CDR1 LGHNT and CDR2 FRNRAP. In DNA, the CDR3 is TGTGCTAGTGCGCGGTCTGGGGCCAACGTCCTGACTTTC. This sequence encodes CASARSGANVLTF.

The CDR3 DNA reads TGTGCCAGCAGCACGCGACTAGCGGGGGACCTCTCCTACGAGCAGTACTTC. Residues: CASSTRLAGDLSYEQYF. This sequence joins TRBV11-3 and TRBJ2-7, with 12 bases matching TRBD2. The CDR3 length is 17 residues. The V gene's germline CDR1 is SGHNT and CDR2 YENEEA. With 5 bases clipped from V and 0 bases from J, the junction kept 8 bases outside the gene matches.

This clone was observed a handful of times. J is TRBJ1-6 and V is TRBV4-1, with TRBD1 matching 8 bases. Losses at the gene ends were 0 bases for V and 0 bases for J; bases not matched to a gene: 10. The CDR3 spans 20 residues. In germline, CDR1 is MGHRA, CDR2 YSYEKL. CDR3 in DNA: TGCGCCAGCAGCCAAGACCGAGTGCAGGGGGCTAGCTCCTATAATTCACCCCTCCACTTT. Protein product: CASSQDRVQGASSYNSPLHF.

The V call is TRBV2, the J call TRBJ1-1; the D gene is possibly TRBD1 (5 bases). Looked up from germline, CDR1 is SNHLY and CDR2 is FYNNEI. CDR3 length: 12 amino acids. V dropped 4 bases and J dropped 3 bases, with 6 bases sitting between them. Here the CDR3 DNA reads TGTGCCAGCAGTGGACAGTACACTGAAGCTTTCTTT. Its translation: CASSGQYTEAFF.

The rearrangement joins TRBV30 to TRBJ1-2; 8 nucleotides agree with TRBD1. Germline CDR1 reads GTSNPN; CDR2 reads SVGIG (reference sequence). V was clipped by 5 bases and J by 6 bases; unmatched bases: 2. The CDR3 runs to 11 residues. The DNA of the CDR3 is TGTGCCTGGGAACAGGGGGATGGCTACACCTTC. Translating it yields CAWEQGDGYTF.

This clone was seen only once. The rearrangement links TRBV3-1 (or the pseudogene TRBV3-2) to TRBJ1-2; tentatively, D is TRBD1 (6 bases). The CDR3 is made up of 16 amino acids. The ends were cut back, 0 bases at V and 5 bases at J, with 16 bases in the middle. CDR1 and CDR2 (germline): LGHDT, YNNKEL (reference sequence). CDR3 DNA sequence: TGTGCCAGCAGCCAAGACCGGGGGGCTACTGGGTATGGCTACACCTTC. It is translated as CASSQDRGATGYGYTF.

This sequence joins TRBV7-9 and TRBJ1-2, with a possible D match to TRBD1 (6 bases). The CDR3 loop spans 14 amino acids. The ends were cut back, 5 bases at V and 6 bases at J, with 16 bases in the middle. CDR1 is SEHNR and CDR2 is FQNEAQ in the germline V gene (reference sequence). The CDR3 loop is CASSLPQGMDGYTF. Written as DNA, the CDR3 is TGTGCCAGCAGCCTTCCCCAGGGGATGGATGGCTACACCTTC.

The rearrangement uses TRBV10-3 and TRBJ1-2; D ambiguous. The CDR3 is made up of 14 amino acids. V was cut by 7 bases and J by 3 bases, with 15 bases left in between. Germline lookup yields CDR1 ENHRY and CDR2 SYGVKD. The DNA of the CDR3 is TGTGCCATCACCTCGACTACTCAACACTATGGCTACACCTTC. It specifies CAITSTTQHYGYTF.

This chain links TRBV28 with TRBJ2-7; weak D call: TRBD1 (8 bases). The CDR3 sequence is 16 residues long. V was clipped by 7 bases and J by 3 bases, with 22 bases between them. Looked up from germline, CDR1 is MDHEN and CDR2 is SYDVKM. CDR3 sequence reads: CASTGLTGGQGYEQYF. The DNA of the CDR3 is TGTGCCAGCACCGGTCTGACGGGAGGACAGGGCTACGAGCAGTACTTC.

The J gene is TRBJ2-5, the V gene TRBV10-3, with D uncertain. Looked up from germline, CDR1 is ENHRY and CDR2 is SYGVKD. CDR3 length: 13 residues. The V end lost 5 bases, the J end lost 5 bases, and 12 bases lay between the germline ends. Written as DNA, the CDR3 is TGTGCCATCAGTTGGGTCATCGGGGAGACCCAGTACTTC. Translation gives CAISWVIGETQYF.

Only one count was recorded for this clone. The chain is built from TRBV7-2 and TRBJ1-5; D perhaps matches TRBD1 (6 bases). Germline values: CDR1 SGHTA, CDR2 FQGNSA. The CDR3 extends over 12 amino acids. Trimming stripped 1 base from V and 12 bases from J, with 10 bases between. DNA for the CDR3: TGTGCCAGCAGCTTAGACCAGGGGAGCCAGCATTTT. Translated: CASSLDQGSQHF.